A selection of T cell receptor beta chains follows, all from one sample in a study of blood T cell repertoires in COVID-19. The method was immunoSEQ multiplex PCR; TCRdb's version includes in-frame clones alone and lacks a portion of them. The table includes approximately 250,000 clones, nearly 85% detected once. Sequencing used peripheral blood. These receptors all come from a human donor in a cohort sampled during active COVID-19. Each CDR3 is given with its conserved first and last residue. A D gene is named only where the DNA matches it firmly. Not every row has a clone size; where given, it reads once, few, many or a size class.

TRBV5-6	TRBJ2-3	-	-	TGTGCCAGCAGCTTTGTTTCAGTCCCAGATACGCAGTATTTT	CASSFVSVPDTQYF
TRBV5-5	TRBJ2-7	-	TRBD2	TGTGCCAGCAGCTTGGATCTAGCGGGACCCCGGTCGGGGGAGCAGTACTTC	CASSLDLAGPRSGEQYF
TRBV28	TRBJ2-3	-	-	TGTGCCAGCAGTTTGAGGCGGGGGCTAGAACCAGATACGCAGTATTTT	CASSLRRGLEPDTQYF
TRBV28	TRBJ1-6	-	TRBD1	TGTGCCAGCAGCACAGGGGTAAACTCACCCCTCCACTTT	CASSTGVNSPLHF
TRBV24-1	TRBJ2-2	once	-	TGTGCCACCAGTGATGTCAGGGAGGCTCGGGGCACCGGGGAGCTGTTTTTT	CATSDVREARGTGELFF
TRBV19	TRBJ1-1	-	TRBD1	TGTGCCACACAGGGGAAGAACACTGAAGCTTTCTTT	CATQGKNTEAFF
TRBV7-9	TRBJ1-6	-	TRBD1	TGTGCCAGCAGCCCAGGGACAGGCGGTTCACCCCTCCACTTT	CASSPGTGGSPLHF
TRBV7-6	TRBJ1-1	-	TRBD1	TGTGCCAGCAGCCCCCGGACAGGGGAATTCACTGAAGCTTTCTTT	CASSPRTGEFTEAFF
TRBV19	TRBJ2-1	-	TRBD1	TGTGCCAGTAGTCTGTGGGACAGGGATCATGAGCAGTTCTTC	CASSLWDRDHEQFF
TRBV5-1	TRBJ2-2	-	-	TGCGCCAGCAGCTTGGCCTGGCCGGGCACCGGGGAGCTGTTTTTT	CASSLAWPGTGELFF
TRBV4-1	TRBJ2-1	-	TRBD2	TGCGCCAGCAGCCAAGATAGGTCTAGCGGGGCTCACAATGAGCAGTTCTTC	CASSQDRSSGAHNEQFF
TRBV6-5	TRBJ1-2	once	-	TGTGCCAGCAGCCCCTCAACAACCCTCTATGGCTACACCTTC	CASSPSTTLYGYTF
TRBV7-2	TRBJ2-7	-	-	TGTGCCAGCAGCTTAGTCAGGAGGAACGAGCAGTACTTC	CASSLVRRNEQYF
TRBV15	TRBJ2-1	-	TRBD2	TGTGCCACCAGCAGAGTAGTTGGTAGCGGGAGGGCCTGGACCAATGAGCAGTTCTTC	CATSRVVGSGRAWTNEQFF
TRBV5-1	TRBJ2-7	-	TRBD1	TGCGCCAGCAGCTTGGCCGGACAGGGGGTAGGTGGGCAGTACTTC	CASSLAGQGVGGQYF
TRBV5-4	TRBJ1-5	few	-	TGTGCCAGCAGCGCAGGTGCCAATAGCAATCAGCCCCAGCATTTT	CASSAGANSNQPQHF
TRBV18	TRBJ2-7	-	TRBD2	TGTGCCAGCTCACCACCTAGCGGGAGGACCTACGAGCAGTACTTC	CASSPPSGRTYEQYF
TRBV10-2	TRBJ2-1	-	TRBD2	TGCGCCAGCAGGCCCCCGGGACTAGACTACAATGAGCAGTTCTTC	CASRPPGLDYNEQFF
TRBV9	TRBJ2-3	-	TRBD1	TGTGCCAGCAGCGTTAGGGGGCGCGTCTCAGATACGCAGTATTTT	CASSVRGRVSDTQYF
TRBV19	TRBJ1-4	-	-	TGTGCCAGTAGTATCCGAACAGGCGGTGCAACTAATGAAAAACTGTTTTTT	CASSIRTGGATNEKLFF
TRBV6-5	TRBJ2-5	-	-	TGTGCCAGCAGAAGGGGCCTACGGGAGACCCAGTACTTC	CASRRGLRETQYF
TRBV4-2	TRBJ2-5	-	TRBD2	TGTGCCAGCAGCCAGAACCTAGCGGGAGGGCCCCAAGAGACCCAGTACTTC	CASSQNLAGGPQETQYF
TRBV6-1	TRBJ1-4	-	TRBD1	TGTGCCAGCAGTGAGCCCCCCCAGGGGGCTTGGGAAAAACTGTTTTTT	CASSEPPQGAWEKLFF
TRBV27	TRBJ2-3	-	-	TGTGCCAGCAGGGGCCTTTTCCGAGATACGCAGTATTTT	CASRGLFRDTQYF
TRBV6-5	TRBJ1-5	-	-	TGTGCCAGCAAACAACAGGGTCTCGGCAATCAGCCCCAGCATTTT	CASKQQGLGNQPQHF
TRBV10-1	TRBJ2-3	-	-	TGCGCCAGCTCCACAGGTCTCCAAACCACGCAGTATTTT	CASSTGLQTTQYF
TRBV7-2	TRBJ2-3	-	-	TGTGCCAGCAGCTTAGCTAGTCAGGCGAGCACAGATACGCAGTATTTT	CASSLASQASTDTQYF
TRBV4-1	TRBJ1-5	-	-	TGCGCCAGCAGCCGAGGTGATAGCAATCAGCCCCAGCATTTT	CASSRGDSNQPQHF
TRBV29-1	TRBJ1-1	-	-	TGCAGCGTGGCTTTGGACAGCGAAGCTTTCTTT	CSVALDSEAFF
TRBV7-3	TRBJ2-1	-	TRBD2	TGTGCCAGCAGCCCCAGGCCTAGCGGGAGCCATGAGCAGTTCTTC	CASSPRPSGSHEQFF
TRBV7-9	TRBJ2-3	-	TRBD1	TGTGCCACCCCGTCGGGACAGGGTGAAACAGATACGCAGTATTTT	CATPSGQGETDTQYF